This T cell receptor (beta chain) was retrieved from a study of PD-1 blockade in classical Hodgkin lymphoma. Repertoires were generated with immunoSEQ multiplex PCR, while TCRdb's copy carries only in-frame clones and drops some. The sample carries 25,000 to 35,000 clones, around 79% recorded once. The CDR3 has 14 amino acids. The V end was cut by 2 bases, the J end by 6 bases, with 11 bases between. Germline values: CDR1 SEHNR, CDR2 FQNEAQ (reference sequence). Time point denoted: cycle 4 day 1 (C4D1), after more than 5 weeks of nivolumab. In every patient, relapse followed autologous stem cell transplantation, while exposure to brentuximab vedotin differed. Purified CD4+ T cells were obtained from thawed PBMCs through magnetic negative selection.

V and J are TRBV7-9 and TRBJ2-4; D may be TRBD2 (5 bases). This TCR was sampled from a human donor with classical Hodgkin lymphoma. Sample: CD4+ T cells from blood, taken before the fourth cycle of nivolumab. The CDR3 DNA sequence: TGTGCCAGCAGCTTACCCGAGGGATCAAACATTCAGTACTTC. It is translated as CASSLPEGSNIQYF.